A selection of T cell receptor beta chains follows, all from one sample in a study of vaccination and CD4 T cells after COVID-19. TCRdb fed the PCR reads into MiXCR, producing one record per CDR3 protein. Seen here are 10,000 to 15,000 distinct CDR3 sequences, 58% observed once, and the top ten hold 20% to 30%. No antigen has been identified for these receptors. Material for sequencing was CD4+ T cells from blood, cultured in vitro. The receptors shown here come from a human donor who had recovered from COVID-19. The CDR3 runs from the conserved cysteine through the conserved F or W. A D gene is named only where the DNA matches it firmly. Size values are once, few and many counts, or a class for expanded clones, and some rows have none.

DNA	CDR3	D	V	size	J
TGTGCCAGCAGCTTAGTGAGTAGCGGGGGTTCAGAGACCCAGTACTTC	CASSLVSSGGSETQYF	TRBD2	TRBV7-2	few	TRBJ2-5
TGCAGTGCCCGGAAGCCTACGTCGGGGAACACTGAAGCTTTCTTT	CSARKPTSGNTEAFF	.	TRBV20-1	few	TRBJ1-1
TGTGCCAGCAGCTTAACAGGGAGCTCCTACGAGCAGTACTTC	CASSLTGSSYEQYF	.	TRBV11-3	.	TRBJ2-7
TGCGCCAGCAGTACAGATCGGACTAGCGGAGTCCAAGAGACCCAGTACTTC	CASSTDRTSGVQETQYF	TRBD2	TRBV23-1	.	TRBJ2-5
TGTGCCAGCAGCTTGGTGGGGGCGAACACTGAAGCTTTCTTT	CASSLVGANTEAFF	.	TRBV5-4	few	TRBJ1-1
TGTGCCAGCAGTGACCAGGACTTCGTGGGGGAGCAGTACTTC	CASSDQDFVGEQYF	.	TRBV6-1	.	TRBJ2-7
TGCGCCAGCAGCTTGGTGGTGGGTGATGGATCACCCCTCCACTTT	CASSLVVGDGSPLHF	.	TRBV5-1	.	TRBJ1-6
TGTGCCAGCAGCCCCTACCCCTATCAGCCCCAGCATTTT	CASSPYPYQPQHF	.	TRBV6-2/TRBV6-3	.	TRBJ1-5
TGCAGTGCGCCTTCGGAGGGGAGTGAGGCAGGAGCTTCCTTT	CSAPSEGSEAGASF	.	TRBV20-1	.	TRBJ1-1
TGTGCCAGCATCGCACCACCGTTGAACACTGAAGCTTTCTTT	CASIAPPLNTEAFF	.	TRBV21-1	few	TRBJ1-1
TGTGCCATCAGTGAGTCGAGACAGCCTAACACTGAAGCTTTCTTT	CAISESRQPNTEAFF	.	TRBV10-3	once	TRBJ1-1
TGTGCCAGCAGCTTAGGGGGGGCAGAAGAGACCCAGTACTTC	CASSLGGAEETQYF	.	TRBV7-2	.	TRBJ2-5
TGTGCCACCAGTGCTCGGGAGGAGGGAGACAATCAGCCCCAGCATTTT	CATSAREEGDNQPQHF	.	TRBV24-1	.	TRBJ1-5
TGCAGTGCTCCCGTCCCGGGCGGCACTGAAGCTTTCTTT	CSAPVPGGTEAFF	.	TRBV20-1	few	TRBJ1-1
TGCAGTGCTAGAGAGACAGGGGAAGGCGGGGAGCTGTTTTTT	CSARETGEGGELFF	TRBD1	TRBV20-1	.	TRBJ2-2
TGTGCCAGCAGCGATCCGGGGACAGGGGGGAATTCACCCCTCCACTTT	CASSDPGTGGNSPLHF	TRBD1	TRBV7-2	.	TRBJ1-6
TGTGCCAGCAGCTTGGGCTGGACCGGGGGTAGCACTGAAGCTTTCTTT	CASSLGWTGGSTEAFF	.	TRBV7-2	.	TRBJ1-1
TGTGCCAGCAGTGACCCTTGGGCCAATTCACCCCTCCACTTT	CASSDPWANSPLHF	.	TRBV25-1	few	TRBJ1-6
TGTGCCAGCACCCTTAGCGGGGGACCCTCCTACGAGCAGTACTTC	CASTLSGGPSYEQYF	TRBD2	TRBV2	.	TRBJ2-7
TGTGCCAGCAGAGGGACAGGGGCTGAGCAGTACTTC	CASRGTGAEQYF	TRBD1	TRBV28	.	TRBJ2-7
TGCAGTGCTATACCGGGACTAGGCACAGATACGCAGTATTTT	CSAIPGLGTDTQYF	TRBD2	TRBV20-1	.	TRBJ2-3
TGTGCCAGCAGCTTAGCTGGACTAGCGGGAGAGCAGTACTTC	CASSLAGLAGEQYF	TRBD2	TRBV7-8	.	TRBJ2-7
TGTGCCAGCAGCTTAGATAGGGGCAGTTATTCCGAGCAGTACTTC	CASSLDRGSYSEQYF	.	TRBV7-9	.	TRBJ2-7
TGTGCCAGCAGTTTAGCGCCGGGGGAGGGCTATGGCTACACCTTC	CASSLAPGEGYGYTF	.	TRBV12-3/TRBV12-4	.	TRBJ1-2
TGTGCCAGCAGCCATATAACTACTAGCACAGATACGCAGTATTTT	CASSHITTSTDTQYF	.	TRBV4-2	.	TRBJ2-3
TGTGCCAGCAGTCCCGGTCCCGGGAGCTACTACGAGCAGTACTTC	CASSPGPGSYYEQYF	.	TRBV7-2	.	TRBJ2-7
TGCGCCAGCAGCTTGACGCTCGGGGGTCCTGAAGCTTTCTTT	CASSLTLGGPEAFF	.	TRBV5-1	medium-sized	TRBJ1-1
TGTGCCATCAGTGAGTCAGGTCAGCCCCAGCATTTT	CAISESGQPQHF	.	TRBV10-3	.	TRBJ1-5
TGTGCCAGCAGCTTAAGATCATCCACAGATACGCAGTATTTT	CASSLRSSTDTQYF	.	TRBV7-6	.	TRBJ2-3
TGTGCCAGCAGTTTCGGGGATAATTCACCCCTCCACTTT	CASSFGDNSPLHF	.	TRBV27	few	TRBJ1-6
TGTGCCAGCAGTAGGAGGAGAGGGGCAGGAGAACTCAGCTCCTATAATTCACCCCTCCACTTT	CASSRRRGAGELSSYNSPLHF	.	TRBV6-1	.	TRBJ1-6
TGTGCCAGCAGACACCAACAGGGGGCGACCCAGTACTTC	CASRHQQGATQYF	TRBD1	TRBV7-2	few	TRBJ2-5
TGCGCCAGCAGGGACTCCGCGAACACTGAAGCTTTCTTT	CASRDSANTEAFF	.	TRBV10-2	.	TRBJ1-1
TGCAGTGCTAGCGATCCCCAGGGGACTAGCGGCATTCCCTCCTACAATGAGCAGTTCTTC	CSASDPQGTSGIPSYNEQFF	TRBD2	TRBV20-1	.	TRBJ2-1
TGTGCCAGCAGCTTAGACAGGGGAGGCAATCAGCCCCAGCATTTT	CASSLDRGGNQPQHF	TRBD1	TRBV7-2	.	TRBJ1-5
TGTGCCAGCAGCCAAGGGTGGGACAGGGTGACTAGCACAGATACGCAGTATTTT	CASSQGWDRVTSTDTQYF	TRBD1	TRBV4-2	.	TRBJ2-3
TGTGCCATCAGTGAGTCCGGGGGTACCTATAATTCACCCCTCCACTTT	CAISESGGTYNSPLHF	.	TRBV10-3	.	TRBJ1-6
TGTGCCAGCACCAATGGGGGAGAAGCTTTCTTT	CASTNGGEAFF	.	TRBV6-2/TRBV6-3	.	TRBJ1-1
TGTGCCAGCAGTTGGGGGGGTCGCGGCTACACCTTC	CASSWGGRGYTF	.	TRBV6-2/TRBV6-3	few	TRBJ1-2
TGTGCCAGCAGCCTACAACCAGGAGTAACTGGAAACACCATATATTTT	CASSLQPGVTGNTIYF	.	TRBV7-3	.	TRBJ1-3
TGTGCCAGCAGCCAACGGTCGATGAAGGATTCACCCCTCCACTTT	CASSQRSMKDSPLHF	.	TRBV7-6	few	TRBJ1-6
TGTGCCAGCAGTACCCGGGACTGGTATAGCAATCAGCCCCAGCATTTT	CASSTRDWYSNQPQHF	.	TRBV12-3/TRBV12-4	.	TRBJ1-5
TGTGCCAGCAGTTTCCCCCCGGACAGATCCTACACAGATACGCAGTATTTT	CASSFPPDRSYTDTQYF	.	TRBV6-2/TRBV6-3	.	TRBJ2-3
TGTGCCACCAGCACAGGGGGTAGTGAGCAGTTCTTC	CATSTGGSEQFF	TRBD1	TRBV15	.	TRBJ2-1
TGTGCCAGCAGCTTAGAGGGAAGGACAGGAGACTATGGCTACACCTTC	CASSLEGRTGDYGYTF	TRBD1	TRBV11-3	few	TRBJ1-2
TGTGCCAGCAGTCGCGGGACGCCGTCGGACGAGCAGTACTTC	CASSRGTPSDEQYF	.	TRBV6-2/TRBV6-3	.	TRBJ2-7
TGCAGTGCTTACCCTCTCCAAGGGACAGGGCGCGTTTCCTTC	CSAYPLQGTGRVSF	TRBD1	TRBV20-1	.	TRBJ1-2